Presented here are 16 T cell receptor beta chains from one specimen sequenced in a study of T cell responses to AZD1222 COVID-19 vaccine. Using immunoSEQ multiplex PCR, the repertoire was profiled, and TCRdb retains in-frame clones only, with some absent. In the table there are about 83,000 clones, roughly 88% of which are singletons. Material: peripheral blood, obtained on day 0 of MenACWY control vaccination. These receptors were obtained from an adult in good health.

V gene TRBV5-3 combines with J gene TRBJ1-1, with D unclear. TRBV5-3 has ORF status, its function being uncertain. V dropped 3 bases and J dropped 0 bases, with 6 bases sitting between them. The CDR3 is made up of 13 amino acids. CDR3 protein: CARSWWMNTEAFF. The CDR3, as DNA: TGTGCCAGAAGCTGGTGGATGAACACTGAAGCTTTCTTT.

J is TRBJ2-7 and V is TRBV5-1; 11 nucleotides line up with TRBD1. Germline V CDR1 and CDR2: SGHRS, YFSETQ. This CDR3 comprises 14 residues. V lost 4 bases and J lost 0; bases outside the gene matches: 0. The CDR3 spells CASSGTGGSYEQYF. In DNA, the CDR3 is TGCGCCAGCAGCGGGACAGGGGGCTCCTACGAGCAGTACTTC. Looking up the rest from reference TRBV5-1 and TRBJ2-7 gives the full variable domain: KAGVTQTPRYLIKTRGQQVTLSCSPISGHRSVSWYQQTPGQGLQFLFEYFSETQRNKGNFPGRFSGRQFSNSRSEMNVSTLELGDSALYLCASSGTGGSYEQYFGPGTRLTVT.

The J gene is TRBJ2-1, the V gene TRBV28; D uncertain. This CDR3 comprises 12 residues. The V gene's germline CDR1 is MDHEN and CDR2 SYDVKM. V was cut by 3 bases and J by 2 bases, with 2 bases left in between. DNA for the CDR3: TGTGCCAGCAGTTTCGCCTACAATGAGCAGTTCTTC. It yields the protein CASSFAYNEQFF.

This sequence joins TRBV4-3 and TRBJ2-7; tentative D call: TRBD2 (6 bases). Germline-derived CDR1 and CDR2 are LGHNA and YSLEER. V was trimmed by 0 bases and J by 4 bases, leaving 13 bases between them. This CDR3 region has 15 residues. This chain's CDR3 is CASSQDRAGWYEQYF. CDR3 nucleotides: TGCGCCAGCAGCCAAGATAGAGCGGGCTGGTACGAGCAGTACTTC.

The chain has TRBV5-8 and TRBJ1-4; D might be TRBD1 (5 bases). Germline lookup yields CDR1 SGHTS and CDR2 YDEGEE. CDR3 length: 15 amino acids. Trimming shortened V by 2 bases and J by 8 bases, and 16 bases separated the two germline ends. The CDR3 region is CASSFPGPRREKLFF. The CDR3 DNA reads TGTGCCAGCAGCTTCCCGGGACCCCGTCGGGAAAAACTGTTTTTT.

This clone was seen more than once but under ten times. V gene TRBV11-1 combines with J gene TRBJ1-2; unclear D gene. This CDR3 is 13 amino acids long. Germline V gene lookup returns CDR1 SGHAT and CDR2 FQDESV (reference sequence). The V gene lost 2 bases and the J gene lost 6 bases, with 10 bases spanning the gap. CDR3 loop: CASSLRVVDGYTF. The CDR3 DNA reads as TGTGCCAGCAGCTTAAGGGTGGTGGATGGCTACACCTTC.

This chain joins TRBV5-1 and TRBJ2-3; D unresolved. The CDR3 runs to 18 residues. The germline V gene has CDR1 SGHRS and CDR2 YFSETQ. Trimming took off 3 bases at V and 4 bases at J, with 24 bases between the two ends. The CDR3 sequence is CASSYTSPGVSEADTQYF. The DNA for the CDR3 is TGCGCCAGCAGCTATACCTCTCCTGGGGTATCCGAGGCAGATACGCAGTATTTT.

The chain couples TRBV4-3 to TRBJ1-5; D is undetermined. CDR3 length: 12 residues. The V gene lost 1 base and the J gene lost 4 bases, with 2 bases spanning the gap. Germline V CDR1 and CDR2: LGHNA, YSLEER. CDR3 DNA sequence: TGCGCCAGCAGCCAAGGGAATCAGCCCCAGCATTTT. Its protein is CASSQGNQPQHF.

The chain is built from TRBV5-1 and TRBJ2-2; TRBD2 matches at 8 bases. The length of the CDR3 is 18 residues. V shed 5 bases, J shed 0 bases, and the junction held 12 bases outside the gene matches. Germline V lookup: CDR1 SGHRS, CDR2 YFSETQ. This CDR3 is CASRPTGGANANTGELFF. The DNA of the CDR3 is TGCGCCAGCAGACCGACCGGGGGGGCGAACGCGAACACCGGGGAGCTGTTTTTT.

The rearrangement links TRBV24-1 to TRBJ2-2; D possibly corresponds to TRBD1 (6 bases). The germline V and J ends were trimmed by 4 bases and 0 bases, with 11 bases remaining between them. CDR1 and CDR2 (germline): KGHDR, SFDVKD. The CDR3 has 16 residues. This CDR3 is CATSEPTGTNTGELFF. The DNA of the CDR3 is TGTGCCACCAGTGAGCCCACAGGGACGAACACCGGGGAGCTGTTTTTT.

The genes are TRBV19 and TRBJ2-7, with TRBD2 as a possible D gene (6 bases). Germline CDR1 is LNHDA and CDR2 is SQIVND (reference sequence). V was pared by 5 bases and J by 3 bases, with 17 bases between. CDR3 size: 15 residues. DNA for the CDR3: TGTGCCAGTAGTCGCCCCCCTCCGGGGGTCTACGAGCAGTACTTC. It encodes CASSRPPPGVYEQYF.

The CDR3 loop is CASSPRGGRGNEQFF. The CDR3 DNA follows: TGTGCCAGCAGTCCCCGCGGGGGTAGGGGGAATGAGCAGTTCTTC. The V and J genes are TRBV28 and TRBJ2-1, with a tentative D call TRBD2 (7 bases). V lost 5 bases to trimming and J lost 7 bases, with 18 bases between them. Germline CDR1 is MDHEN and CDR2 is SYDVKM. This CDR3 comprises 15 residues.

The chain is built from TRBV28 and TRBJ2-7; 8 positions match TRBD1. Germline loops: CDR1 MDHEN, CDR2 SYDVKM. V lost 7 bases and J lost 2; bases outside the gene matches: 10. This CDR3 spans 15 amino acids. The CDR3 reads CASKTGGNPTYEQYF. CDR3 sequence (DNA): TGTGCCAGCAAAACAGGGGGAAATCCAACCTACGAGCAGTACTTC.

This chain uses TRBV7-9 with TRBJ1-5; D ambiguous. This CDR3 has 15 residues. Trimming removed 3 bases at V and 3 bases at J, with 12 bases between. In germline, CDR1 is SEHNR, CDR2 FQNEAQ (reference sequence). The CDR3: CASSFSDGYNQPQHF. CDR3 nucleotides: TGTGCCAGCAGCTTTTCGGACGGGTACAATCAGCCCCAGCATTTT.

The gene calls are TRBV5-1 and TRBJ1-1; the match to TRBD1 covers 7 bases. CDR3 length equals 18 residues. With 4 bases clipped from V and 6 bases from J, the junction kept 21 bases outside the gene matches. In germline, CDR1 is SGHRS, CDR2 YFSETQ. CDR3 region: CASSPLGSRGAGYAEAFF. CDR3 sequence (DNA): TGCGCCAGCAGCCCCTTGGGCAGCAGGGGGGCCGGGTACGCTGAAGCTTTCTTT.

The chain links TRBV5-6 to TRBJ2-1; TRBD2 matches at 12 bases. CDR3 length equals 15 residues. Germline V lookup: CDR1 SGHDT, CDR2 YYEEEE. The V and J ends lost 4 bases and 8 bases, in that order; junction bases with no gene match: 7. This chain's CDR3 is CASSTGLAGPDEQFF. As DNA, the CDR3 is TGTGCCAGCAGCACCGGACTAGCGGGACCCGATGAGCAGTTCTTC.